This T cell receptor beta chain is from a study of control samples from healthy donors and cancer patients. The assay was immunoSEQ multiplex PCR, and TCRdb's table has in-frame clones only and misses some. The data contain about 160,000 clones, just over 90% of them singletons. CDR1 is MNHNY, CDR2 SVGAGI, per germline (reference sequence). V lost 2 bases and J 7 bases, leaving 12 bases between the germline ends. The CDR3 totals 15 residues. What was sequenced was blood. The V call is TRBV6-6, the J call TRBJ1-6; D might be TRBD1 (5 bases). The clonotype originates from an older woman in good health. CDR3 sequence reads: CASSYGQGRNSPLHF. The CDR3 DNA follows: TGTGCCAGCAGTTACGGTCAGGGAAGGAATTCACCCCTCCACTTT.